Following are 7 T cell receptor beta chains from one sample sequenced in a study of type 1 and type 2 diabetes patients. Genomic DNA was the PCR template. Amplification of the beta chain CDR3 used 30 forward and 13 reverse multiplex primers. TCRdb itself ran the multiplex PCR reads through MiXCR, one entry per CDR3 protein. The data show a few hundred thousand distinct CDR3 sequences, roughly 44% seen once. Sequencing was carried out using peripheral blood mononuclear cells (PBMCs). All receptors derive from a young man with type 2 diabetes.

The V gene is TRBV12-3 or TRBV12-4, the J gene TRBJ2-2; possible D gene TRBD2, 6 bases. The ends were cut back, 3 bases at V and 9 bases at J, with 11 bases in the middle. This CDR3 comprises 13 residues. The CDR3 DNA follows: TGTGCCAGCAGTTTGGAGGGTTGGAGGGAGCTGTTTTTT. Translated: CASSLEGWRELFF.

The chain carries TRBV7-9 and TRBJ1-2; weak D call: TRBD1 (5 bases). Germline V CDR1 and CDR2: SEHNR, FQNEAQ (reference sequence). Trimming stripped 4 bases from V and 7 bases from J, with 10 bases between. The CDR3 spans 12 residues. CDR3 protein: CASSSGPGGYTF. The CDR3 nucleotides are TGTGCCAGCAGCTCGGGACCGGGTGGCTACACCTTC.

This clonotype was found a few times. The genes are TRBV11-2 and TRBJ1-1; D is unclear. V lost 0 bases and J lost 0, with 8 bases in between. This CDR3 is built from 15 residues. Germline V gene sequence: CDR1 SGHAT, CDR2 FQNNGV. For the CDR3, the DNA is TGTGCCAGCAGCTTAGAGTCTGGGCTGAACACTGAAGCTTTCTTT. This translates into CASSLESGLNTEAFF.

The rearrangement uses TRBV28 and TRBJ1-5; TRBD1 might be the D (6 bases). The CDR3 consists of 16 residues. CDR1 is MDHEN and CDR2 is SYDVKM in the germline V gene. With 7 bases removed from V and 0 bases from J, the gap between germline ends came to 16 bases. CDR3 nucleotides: TGTGCCAGCACCCTACAGGGACCCTATAGCAATCAGCCCCAGCATTTT. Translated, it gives CASTLQGPYSNQPQHF.

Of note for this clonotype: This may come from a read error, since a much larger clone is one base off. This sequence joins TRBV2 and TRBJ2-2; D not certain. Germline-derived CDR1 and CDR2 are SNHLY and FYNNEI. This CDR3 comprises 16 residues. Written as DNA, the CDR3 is TGTGACAGCAGGATAGGTCCCCGCCAGGACACCGGGGAGCTGTTTTTT. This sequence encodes CDSRIGPRQDTGELFF.

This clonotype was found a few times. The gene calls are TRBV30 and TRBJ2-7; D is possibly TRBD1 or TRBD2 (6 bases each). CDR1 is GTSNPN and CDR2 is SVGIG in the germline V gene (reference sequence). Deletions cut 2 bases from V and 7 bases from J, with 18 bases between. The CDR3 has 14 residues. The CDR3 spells CAWSMGGLQGEQYF. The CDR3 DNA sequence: TGTGCCTGGAGTATGGGGGGCCTCCAAGGGGAGCAGTACTTC.

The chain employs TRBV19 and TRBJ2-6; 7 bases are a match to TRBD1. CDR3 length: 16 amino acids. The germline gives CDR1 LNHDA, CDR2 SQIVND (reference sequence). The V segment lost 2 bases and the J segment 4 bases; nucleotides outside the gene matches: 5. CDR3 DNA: TGTGCCAGTAGTATACCGACAGGGTCCGGGGCCAACGTCCTGACTTTC. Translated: CASSIPTGSGANVLTF.